Listed here are 19 T cell receptor beta chains from one sample, sequenced in a study of CD8+CD57+ T cells in acquired aplastic anemia. Patients chosen for sequencing had shown CD8+CD57+ cell expansion by flow cytometry. Using genomic DNA as the template, TCR beta VDJ and CDR3 profiling was carried out. Each CDR3 protein gets one entry after TCRdb re-called the reads with MiXCR. The sample holds 400,000 to 600,000 distinct CDR3 sequences; less than 35% are singletons and the top ten take about 0.8%. The sample taken for sequencing was sorted CD4+, CD8+, or CD8+CD57+ T cells (not recorded which) from PBMCs. These receptors were obtained from a human donor with aplastic anemia.

Worth noting for this clonotype: This could be a read error, since a much larger clone is one nucleotide away. The rearrangement uses TRBV4-2 and TRBJ2-7; 7 nucleotides align to TRBD1. CDR1 and CDR2 (germline): LGHNA, YNFKEQ. The CDR3 consists of 15 residues. The CDR3 loop is CARSPQLDRIYEQYF. DNA of the CDR3: TGTGCCCGCAGCCCCCAGTTGGACAGGATCTACGAGCAGTACTTC.

This clonotype came up once. The chain uses TRBV6-6 and TRBJ1-1; D unresolved. The CDR3 covers 12 residues. V dropped 5 bases and J dropped 4 bases, with 8 bases sitting between them. Germline loops: CDR1 MNHNY, CDR2 SVGAGI (reference sequence). The CDR3 nucleotides read TGTGCCAGCAGTGCTCCCGGCACTGAAGCTTTCTTT. Encoded protein: CASSAPGTEAFF.

The chain couples TRBV14 to TRBJ2-2; D perhaps matches TRBD1 (6 bases). The CDR3 consists of 13 residues. CDR1 and CDR2 (germline): SGHDN, FVKESK. V was shortened by 4 bases and J by 6 bases, with 9 bases between the two germline ends. CDR3 protein: CASSPNRAGELFF. DNA of the CDR3: TGTGCCAGCAGCCCGAACAGGGCCGGGGAGCTGTTTTTT.

As concerns this clonotype: Given a much more abundant clone one base away, this may be a read error. The chain employs TRBV10-3 and TRBJ1-4; 7 bases map to TRBD1. Germline CDR1 is ENHRY and CDR2 is SYGVKD. This CDR3 contains 14 residues. CDR3: CAIRKDRENERLFF. DNA of the CDR3: TGTGCCATCAGAAAAGACAGGGAGAATGAAAGACTGTTTTTT.

This clonotype was observed at least ten times. CDR3 in DNA: TGTGCCAGCAGTGTTGACAGGGGATTCCAAGAGACCCAGTACTTC. Translating gives CASSVDRGFQETQYF. This sequence joins TRBV25-1 and TRBJ2-5, with TRBD1 identical over 8 bases. The ends lost 4 bases at V and 1 base at J; junction bases unmatched: 5. There are 15 residues in the CDR3. Germline V CDR1 and CDR2: MGHDK, SYGVNS.

The rearrangement links TRBV19 to TRBJ2-5, with D perhaps TRBD1 (5 bases). The CDR3 contains 16 residues. In germline, CDR1 is LNHDA, CDR2 SQIVND (reference sequence). Trimming removed 3 bases from V and 0 bases from J, with 14 bases in between. The CDR3 region is CASSISQGAYQETQYF. As DNA, the CDR3 is TGTGCCAGTAGTATTTCCCAGGGCGCTTACCAAGAGACCCAGTACTTC.

At least ten counts were recorded for this clonotype. This rearrangement joins TRBV19 to TRBJ1-3; D not resolved. V lost 11 bases and J lost 7, with 9 bases in between. CDR3 length equals 10 residues. Germline CDR1 reads LNHDA; CDR2 reads SQIVND (reference sequence). The CDR3 region is CAALGNTIYF. The CDR3 nucleotides read TGTGCCGCGTTGGGGAACACCATATATTTT.

Turning to this clonotype: One end of the junction fails to match germline, which may point to a read error. V gene TRBV5-1 combines with J gene TRBJ1-3; the match to TRBD1 covers 8 bases. Germline values: CDR1 SGHRS, CDR2 YFSETQ. The CDR3 is 17 residues long. This CDR3 reads CASSPGQAPYSGNTVYF. The CDR3 DNA is TGCGCCAGCAGCCCGGGACAGGCTCCTTACTCTGGAAACACCGTATATTTT.

This clonotype was recorded many times. V usage is TRBV20-1 and J usage is TRBJ1-2; the match to TRBD1 covers 9 bases. The CDR3 covers 14 residues. CDR1 is DFQATT and CDR2 is SNEGSKA in the germline V gene (reference sequence). V dropped 5 bases and J dropped 4; count of bases not matched to a gene: 8. This chain's CDR3 is CSARRDRDGYGYTF. The CDR3 DNA reads as TGCAGTGCTCGAAGGGACAGGGACGGCTATGGCTACACCTTC.

The rearrangement joins TRBV2 to TRBJ1-2; D may be TRBD1 (5 bases). V was shortened by 9 bases and J by 1 base, with 9 bases between the two germline ends. Germline-derived CDR1 and CDR2 are SNHLY and FYNNEI. The CDR3 covers 12 residues. The CDR3 reads CASRGSNYGYTF. CDR3 bases: TGTGCCAGTAGGGGCAGTAACTATGGCTACACCTTC. Variable domain in full (rest from reference TRBV2 and TRBJ1-2): EPEVTQTPSHQVTQMGQEVILRCVPISNHLYFYWYRQILGQKVEFLVSFYNNEISEKSEIFDDQFSVERPDGSNFTLKIRSTKLEDSAMYFCASRGSNYGYTFGSGTRLTVV.

Regarding this clonotype: A clone one base away is much larger, so this may be a read error. The genes are TRBV19 and TRBJ1-2; the match to TRBD1 covers 9 bases. This CDR3 spans 15 amino acids. The germline gives CDR1 LNHDA, CDR2 SQIVND (reference sequence). V shed 6 bases and J 7 bases; nucleotides not matched to a gene: 12. The CDR3 protein is CASSGGQGLGSGYTF. Written as DNA, the CDR3 is TGTGCCAGTAGCGGGGGACAGGGTTTAGGCAGTGGCTACACCTTC.

This clonotype has a count of ten or more. The chain joins TRBV29-1 to TRBJ2-1, with D unresolved. The V end lost 4 bases, the J end lost 3 bases, and 7 bases lay between the germline ends. The V gene's germline CDR1 is SQVTM and CDR2 ANQGSEA. The CDR3 is 12 amino acids. CDR3 in amino acids: CSVVGGYNEQFF. In DNA form, the CDR3 reads TGCAGCGTTGTCGGCGGCTACAATGAGCAGTTCTTC.

A few counts support this clonotype. V usage is TRBV28 and J usage is TRBJ2-7; D not certain. The CDR3 covers 12 residues. Trimming stripped 5 bases from V and 3 bases from J, with 8 bases between. The germline V gene encodes CDR1 MDHEN and CDR2 SYDVKM. The CDR3 coding sequence is TGTGCCAGCAGTCGTCCTCACTACGAGCAGTACTTC. Protein product: CASSRPHYEQYF.

Points on this clonotype: One end of the junction fails to match germline, which may point to a read error. The chain couples TRBV11-1 to TRBJ2-1; 7 bases map to TRBD1. The CDR3 has 15 residues. Germline CDR1 and CDR2: SGHAT and FQDESV (reference sequence). The CDR3 bases are TGTGCCAGCAGCCTCGGACAGGACTCCTACAATGGGCAGTTCTTC. Translation gives CASSLGQDSYNGQFF.

This clonotype appeared many times. The CDR3, as DNA: TGTGCCAGTAGTATCTCCCAGCCCTCCTACGAGCAGTACTTC. It codes for CASSISQPSYEQYF. The gene calls are TRBV19 and TRBJ2-7; D gene unclear. Trimming pared 3 bases from V and 0 bases from J, leaving 9 bases between. The germline gives CDR1 LNHDA, CDR2 SQIVND (reference sequence). CDR3 length: 14 amino acids.

This clonotype was counted only a few times. The chain uses TRBV25-1 and TRBJ2-1; 7 nucleotides agree with TRBD1. V shed 8 bases, J shed 5 bases, and the junction held 9 bases outside the gene matches. Germline-derived CDR1 and CDR2 are MGHDK and SYGVNS. This CDR3 has 14 residues. CDR3 bases: TGTGCCAGCTCCTATGGACAGGCGAACAATGAGCAGTTCTTC. It specifies CASSYGQANNEQFF.

This clonotype was found many times. The V and J genes are TRBV7-2 and TRBJ1-2, with D hard to call. The germline V gene encodes CDR1 SGHTA and CDR2 FQGNSA. The CDR3 spans 15 residues. The ends were cut back, 6 bases at V and 5 bases at J, with 19 bases in the middle. CDR3 DNA sequence: TGTGCCAGCAGGTACGGGGATAGAGAAGCATATGGCTACACCTTC. Amino acid sequence: CASRYGDREAYGYTF.

J is TRBJ1-2 and V is TRBV12-5; tentative D call: TRBD1 (6 bases). The germline CDR1 and CDR2 sequences are LGHNT and FRNRAP. V was trimmed by 3 bases and J by 0 bases, leaving 14 bases between them. The CDR3 length is 16 residues. The CDR3 region is CASGFFGQHTNYGYTF. The CDR3 DNA reads as TGTGCTAGTGGTTTTTTCGGACAGCATACTAACTATGGCTACACCTTC. Looking up the rest from reference TRBV12-5 and TRBJ1-2 gives the full variable domain: DARVTQTPRHKVTEMGQEVTMRCQPILGHNTVFWYRQTMMQGLELLAYFRNRAPLDDSGMPKDRFSAEMPDATLATLKIQPSEPRDSAVYFCASGFFGQHTNYGYTFGSGTRLTVV.

This clonotype was picked up a small number of times. This sequence joins TRBV2 and TRBJ1-4; 9 positions agree with TRBD1. The CDR3 consists of 14 residues. V shed 5 bases, J shed 8 bases, and the junction held 6 bases outside the gene matches. Germline V gene sequence: CDR1 SNHLY, CDR2 FYNNEI. The CDR3 DNA is TGTGCCAGCAGTTCACAGGGGGCGGGGGAAAAACTGTTTTTT. It codes for CASSSQGAGEKLFF. The variable domain in full, completed from reference TRBV2 and TRBJ1-4, reads EPEVTQTPSHQVTQMGQEVILRCVPISNHLYFYWYRQILGQKVEFLVSFYNNEISEKSEIFDDQFSVERPDGSNFTLKIRSTKLEDSAMYFCASSSQGAGEKLFFGSGTQLSVL.